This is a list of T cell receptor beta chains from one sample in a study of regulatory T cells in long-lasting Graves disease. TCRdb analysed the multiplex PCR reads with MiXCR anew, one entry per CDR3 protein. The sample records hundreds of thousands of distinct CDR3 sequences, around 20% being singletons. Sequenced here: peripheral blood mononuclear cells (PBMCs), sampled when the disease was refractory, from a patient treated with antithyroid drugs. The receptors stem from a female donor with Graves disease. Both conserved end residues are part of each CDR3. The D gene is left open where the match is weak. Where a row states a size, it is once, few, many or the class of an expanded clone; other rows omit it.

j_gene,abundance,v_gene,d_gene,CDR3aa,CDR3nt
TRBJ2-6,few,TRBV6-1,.,CASSPHEEGTKPGANVLTF,TGTGCCAGCAGTCCCCACGAGGAGGGGACGAAACCTGGGGCCAACGTCCTGACTTTC
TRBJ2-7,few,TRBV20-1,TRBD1,CSATGQFHEQYF,TGCAGTGCCACGGGACAGTTCCACGAGCAGTACTTC
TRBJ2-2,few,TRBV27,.,CASSFGKRPGELFF,TGTGCCAGCAGTTTCGGGAAGAGACCCGGGGAGCTGTTTTTT
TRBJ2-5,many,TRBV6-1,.,CASSKGLQETQYF,TGTGCCAGCTCAAAGGGGTTACAAGAGACCCAGTACTTC
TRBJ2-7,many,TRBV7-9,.,CASSSDRLAYEQYF,TGTGCCAGCAGCTCAGACAGGTTGGCCTACGAGCAGTACTTC
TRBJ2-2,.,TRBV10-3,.,CAISELGGSQTGELFF,TGTGCCATCAGTGAGCTTGGGGGGAGTCAAACCGGGGAGCTGTTTTTT
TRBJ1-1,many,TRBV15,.,CATGMNRDVFGTEAFF,TGTGCCACCGGCATGAACAGGGACGTTTTCGGCACTGAAGCTTTCTTT
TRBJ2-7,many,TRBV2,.,CASRGGLLAYEQYF,TGTGCCAGCAGGGGGGGACTTTTAGCCTACGAGCAGTACTTC
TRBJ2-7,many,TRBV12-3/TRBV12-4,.,CASSDYPWEEQYF,TGTGCCAGCAGTGACTATCCCTGGGAAGAGCAGTACTTC
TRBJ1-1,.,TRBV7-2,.,CASSFYTFEAFF,TGTGCCAGCAGCTTTTACACCTTTGAAGCTTTCTTT
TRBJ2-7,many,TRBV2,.,CASTRQLTYEQYF,TGTGCCAGCACTAGACAGCTTACCTACGAGCAGTACTTC
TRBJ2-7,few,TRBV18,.,CASSPARREQYF,TGTGCCAGCTCACCTGCAAGGAGGGAGCAGTACTTC
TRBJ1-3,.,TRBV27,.,CASSLRAVSGNTIYF,TGTGCCAGCAGTTTAAGGGCAGTCTCTGGAAACACCATATATTTT
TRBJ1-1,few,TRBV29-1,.,CSVEDRWKGSNTEAFF,TGCAGCGTTGAAGATCGTTGGAAGGGGTCGAACACTGAAGCTTTCTTT
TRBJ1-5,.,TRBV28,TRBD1,CASSRRDSPRSNQPQHF,TGTGCCAGCAGCCGCCGGGACAGCCCCCGGAGCAATCAGCCCCAGCATTTT
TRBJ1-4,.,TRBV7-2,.,CASSVRGGGNEKLFF,TGTGCCAGCAGCGTTCGAGGGGGTGGTAATGAAAAACTGTTTTTT
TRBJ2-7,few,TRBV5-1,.,CASSFSGEIDEQYF,TGCGCCAGCAGCTTTTCAGGGGAGATCGACGAGCAGTACTTC
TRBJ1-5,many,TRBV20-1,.,CSATTQSISNQPQHF,TGCAGTGCTACAACACAGAGCATTAGCAATCAGCCCCAGCATTTT
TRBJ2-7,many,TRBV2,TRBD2,CASKVTSGSIYEQYF,TGTGCCAGCAAAGTGACTAGCGGGAGTATCTACGAGCAGTACTTC
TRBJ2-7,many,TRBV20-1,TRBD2,CSARGTSGRYEQYF,TGCAGTGCTAGAGGGACTAGCGGGAGGTACGAGCAGTACTTC